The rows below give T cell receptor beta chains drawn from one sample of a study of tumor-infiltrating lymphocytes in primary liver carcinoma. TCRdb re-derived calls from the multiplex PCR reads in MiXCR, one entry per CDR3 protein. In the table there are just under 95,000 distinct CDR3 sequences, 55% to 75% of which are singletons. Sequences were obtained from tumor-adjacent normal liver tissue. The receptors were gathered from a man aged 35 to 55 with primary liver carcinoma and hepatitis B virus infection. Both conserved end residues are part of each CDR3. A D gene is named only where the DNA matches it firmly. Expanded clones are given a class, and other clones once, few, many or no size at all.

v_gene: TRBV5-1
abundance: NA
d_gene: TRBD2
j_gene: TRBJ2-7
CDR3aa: CASSTRTRGQRYEQYF
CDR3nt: TGCGCCAGCAGCACTAGGACTAGAGGTCAACGTTACGAGCAGTACTTC

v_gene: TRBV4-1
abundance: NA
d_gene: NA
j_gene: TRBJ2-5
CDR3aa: CASSREGPSEIQYF
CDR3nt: TGCGCCAGCAGCCGAGAGGGGCCCTCGGAGATCCAGTACTTC

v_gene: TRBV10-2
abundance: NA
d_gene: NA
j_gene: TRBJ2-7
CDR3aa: CASWDTSYEQYF
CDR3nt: TGCGCCAGCTGGGACACCTCCTACGAGCAGTACTTC

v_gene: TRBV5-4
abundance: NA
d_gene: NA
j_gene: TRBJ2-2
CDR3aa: CASGPFSGCTGELFF
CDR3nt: TGTGCCAGCGGCCCTTTTAGCGGATGCACCGGGGAGCTGTTTTTT

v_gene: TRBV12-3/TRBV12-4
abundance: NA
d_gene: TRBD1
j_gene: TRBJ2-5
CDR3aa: CVSSWTGQETQYF
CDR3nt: TGTGTTAGCAGCTGGACAGGTCAAGAGACCCAGTACTTC

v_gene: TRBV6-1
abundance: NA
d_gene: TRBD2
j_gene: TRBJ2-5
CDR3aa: CASDGLAGVESQYF
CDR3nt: TGTGCCAGTGATGGGCTAGCGGGAGTTGAGTCCCAGTACTTC

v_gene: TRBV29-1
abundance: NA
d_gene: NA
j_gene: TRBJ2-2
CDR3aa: CSVQQGLGELFF
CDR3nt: TGCAGCGTTCAGCAAGGGCTCGGGGAGCTGTTTTTT

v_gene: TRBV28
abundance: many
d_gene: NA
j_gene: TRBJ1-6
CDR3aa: CASSLGSSGDSPLHF
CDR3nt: TGTGCCAGCAGTTTAGGATCCTCGGGAGATTCACCCCTCCACTTT

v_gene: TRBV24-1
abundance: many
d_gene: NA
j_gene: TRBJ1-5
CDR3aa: CATSDGNKGLTNQPQHF
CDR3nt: TGTGCCACCAGTGATGGCAACAAGGGACTTACCAATCAGCCCCAGCATTTT

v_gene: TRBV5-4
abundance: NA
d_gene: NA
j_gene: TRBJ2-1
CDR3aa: CASTSGSTGRAADEQFF
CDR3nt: TGTGCCAGCACCAGTGGGAGCACCGGCCGCGCAGCCGATGAGCAGTTCTTC

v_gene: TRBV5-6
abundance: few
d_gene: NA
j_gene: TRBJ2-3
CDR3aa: CASSSIGGPGDTQYF
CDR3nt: TGTGCCAGCAGCTCGATTGGAGGGCCAGGCGATACGCAGTATTTT

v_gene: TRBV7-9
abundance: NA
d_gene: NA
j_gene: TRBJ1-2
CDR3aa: CVSSLERGGYTF
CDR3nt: TGTGTCAGCAGCTTAGAACGGGGCGGCTACACCTTC

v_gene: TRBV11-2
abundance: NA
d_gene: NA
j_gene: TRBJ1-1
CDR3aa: CASSPSSVAEPFF
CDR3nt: TGTGCCAGCAGCCCTAGTTCGGTGGCCGAACCTTTCTTT

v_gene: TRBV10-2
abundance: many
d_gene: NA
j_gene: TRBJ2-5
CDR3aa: CASSEGETQYF
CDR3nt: TGCGCCAGCAGTGAGGGAGAGACCCAGTACTTC

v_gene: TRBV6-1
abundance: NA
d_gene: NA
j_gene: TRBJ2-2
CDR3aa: CASMDYGGNTGELFF
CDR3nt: TGTGCCAGCATGGATTACGGGGGTAACACCGGGGAGCTATTTTTT

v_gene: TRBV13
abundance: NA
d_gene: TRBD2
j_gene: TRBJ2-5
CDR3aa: CASGLSFSGRGETQYF
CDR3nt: TGTGCCAGCGGCTTATCGTTTAGCGGGAGGGGCGAGACCCAGTACTTC

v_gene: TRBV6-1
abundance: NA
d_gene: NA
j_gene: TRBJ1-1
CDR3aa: CASSELGGTGAFF
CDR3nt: TGTGCCAGCAGTGAACTAGGAGGCACTGGAGCTTTCTTT

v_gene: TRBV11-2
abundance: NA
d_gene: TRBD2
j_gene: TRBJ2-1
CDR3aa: CASSHTEGRLAGPNEQFF
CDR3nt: TGTGCCAGCAGCCATACAGAAGGGAGATTAGCGGGGCCCAATGAGCAGTTCTTC

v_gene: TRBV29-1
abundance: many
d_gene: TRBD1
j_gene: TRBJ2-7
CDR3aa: CSVERTGPLKEQYF
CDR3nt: TGCAGCGTGGAAAGGACAGGGCCCCTCAAGGAGCAGTACTTC

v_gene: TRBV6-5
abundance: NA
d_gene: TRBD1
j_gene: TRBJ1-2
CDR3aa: CASSYVRTGDPYGYTF
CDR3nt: TGTGCCAGCAGTTATGTAAGGACAGGCGATCCCTATGGCTACACCTTC

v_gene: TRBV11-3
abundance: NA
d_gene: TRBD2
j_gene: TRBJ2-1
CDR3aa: CASRHVAGGGEQLF
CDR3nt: TGTGCCAGCAGACACGTAGCGGGAGGAGGAGAGCAGCTCTTC

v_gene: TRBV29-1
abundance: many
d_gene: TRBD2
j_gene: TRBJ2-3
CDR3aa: CSAGLAGDTDTQYF
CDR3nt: TGCAGCGCGGGACTAGCGGGAGACACAGATACGCAGTATTTT

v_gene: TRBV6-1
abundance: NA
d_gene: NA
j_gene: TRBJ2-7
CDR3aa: CACSRVELRPYEQYF
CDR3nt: TGTGCCTGCAGTCGCGTAGAATTGAGGCCCTACGAGCAGTACTTC

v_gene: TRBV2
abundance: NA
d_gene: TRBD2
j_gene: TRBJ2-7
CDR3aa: CASSELLAGVNEQYF
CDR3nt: TGTGCCAGCAGTGAATTGCTAGCGGGAGTGAACGAGCAGTACTTC

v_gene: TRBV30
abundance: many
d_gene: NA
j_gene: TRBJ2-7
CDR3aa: CAWSPGTYEQYF
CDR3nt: TGTGCCTGGAGTCCCGGGACCTACGAGCAGTACTTC

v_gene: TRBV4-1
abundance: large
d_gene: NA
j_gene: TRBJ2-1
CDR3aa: CASSPPLGPYNEQFF
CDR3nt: TGCGCCAGCAGCCCACCTCTCGGGCCCTACAATGAGCAGTTCTTC

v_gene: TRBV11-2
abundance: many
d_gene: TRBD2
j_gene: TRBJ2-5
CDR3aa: CASSPWGRTSGQETQYF
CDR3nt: TGTGCCAGCAGCCCCTGGGGCAGGACTAGCGGCCAAGAGACCCAGTACTTC

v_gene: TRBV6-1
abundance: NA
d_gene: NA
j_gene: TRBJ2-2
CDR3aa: CASSFRQYTGELFF
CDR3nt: TGTGCCAGCAGTTTTCGACAGTACACCGGGGAGTTGTTTTTT

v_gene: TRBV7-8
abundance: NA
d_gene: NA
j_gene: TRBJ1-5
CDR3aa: CASSLSSSFTDYSNQPQHF
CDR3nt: TGTGCCAGCAGCTTAAGCTCAAGTTTTACAGACTATAGCAATCAGCCCCAGCATTTT

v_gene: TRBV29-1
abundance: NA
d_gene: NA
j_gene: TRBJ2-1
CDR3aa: CSLLRSDEQFF
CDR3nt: TGCAGCCTCCTAAGGTCCGACGAGCAGTTCTTC

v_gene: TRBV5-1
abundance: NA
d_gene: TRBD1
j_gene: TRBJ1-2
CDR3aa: CASSIDTGTANGYTF
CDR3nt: TGCGCCAGCAGCATAGATACGGGGACAGCTAATGGCTACACCTTC

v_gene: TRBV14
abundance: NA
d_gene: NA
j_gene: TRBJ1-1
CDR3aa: CASSHLVGIGDTEAFF
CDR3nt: TGTGCCAGCAGCCACCTCGTGGGGATAGGGGACACTGAAGCTTTCTTT